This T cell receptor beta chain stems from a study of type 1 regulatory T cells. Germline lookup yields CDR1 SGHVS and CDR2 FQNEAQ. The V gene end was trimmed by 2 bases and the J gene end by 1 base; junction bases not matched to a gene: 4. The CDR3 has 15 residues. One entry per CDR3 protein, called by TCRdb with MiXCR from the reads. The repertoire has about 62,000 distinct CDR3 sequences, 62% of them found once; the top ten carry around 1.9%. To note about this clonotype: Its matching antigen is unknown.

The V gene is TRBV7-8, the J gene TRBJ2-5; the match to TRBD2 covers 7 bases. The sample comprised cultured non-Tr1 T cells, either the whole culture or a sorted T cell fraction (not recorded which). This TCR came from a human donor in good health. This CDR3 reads CASSLRRLAQETQYF. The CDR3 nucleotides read TGTGCCAGCAGCTTACGGAGACTAGCCCAAGAGACCCAGTACTTC.